These 30 T cell receptor beta chains originate from one sample sequenced in a study of HIV-infected children after antiretroviral therapy interruption. Stated treatment: PENTA 11 planned treatment interruption arm or continuous ART arm. Unique molecular identifiers were included in an RNA-based 3' RACE TCR library. TCRdb used MiXCR to reprocess the 3' RACE reads, holding one entry per CDR3 protein. The profile shows 30,000 to 40,000 distinct CDR3 sequences, about 7% of them singletons. The material was CD45RA+ CD4+ T cells from PBMCs, pooled from several time points, obtained from a donor given antiretroviral therapy, either interrupted or continuous. Subset meaning: naive CD4+ CD45RA+ CD45RO- T cells. Receptors originate from a pool of human donors with HIV.

This clonotype was detected ten times or more. The rearrangement uses TRBV7-9 and TRBJ1-1; a weak D match, TRBD1 (5 bases). Trimming removed 1 base at V and 0 bases at J, with 15 bases between. The CDR3 is 17 residues long. Germline V gives CDR1 SEHNR, CDR2 FQNEAQ (reference sequence). The CDR3 protein is CASSLGGFGGVNTEAFF. The DNA for the CDR3 is TGTGCCAGCAGCTTAGGTGGCTTTGGGGGGGTGAACACTGAAGCTTTCTTT.

In its sample, this clonotype was seen many times. The genes are TRBV10-3 and TRBJ2-5, with 10 nucleotides matching TRBD1. Trimming cost V 6 bases and J 1 base; bases outside gene matches: 5. The CDR3 spans 15 residues. Germline values: CDR1 ENHRY, CDR2 SYGVKD. The CDR3 DNA reads as TGTGCCATCAGCCCGGGACAGGGGATCCAAGAGACCCAGTACTTC. This sequence encodes CAISPGQGIQETQYF.

In this sample, this clonotype turned up many times. CDR3 loop: CASSHLRGDPRETQYF. The CDR3 nucleotides are TGTGCCAGCAGCCATCTTAGGGGGGACCCGCGAGAGACCCAGTACTTC. The chain has TRBV3-1 and TRBJ2-5, with D perhaps matching TRBD1 or TRBD2 (6 bases each). Trimming removed 3 bases from V and 4 bases from J, with 18 bases in between. CDR1 and CDR2 (germline): LGHDT, YNNKEL (reference sequence). The CDR3 has 16 amino acids.

This chain links TRBV6-5 with TRBJ1-2, with TRBD1 matching 7 bases. After removal of 8 bases from V and 6 bases from J, the junction contained 12 bases not matched to a gene. Per germline, CDR1 MNHEY and CDR2 SVGAGI. The CDR3 spans 14 residues. This CDR3 reads CASSRDRRNNGYTF. CDR3 DNA sequence: TGTGCCAGCTCCAGGGACAGACGCAACAATGGCTACACCTTC.

The chain uses TRBV6-6 and TRBJ2-7; 8 positions match TRBD1. Germline CDR1 is MNHNY and CDR2 is SVGAGI (reference sequence). Unmatched junction bases numbered 16, after V lost 8 bases and J lost 10 bases. The CDR3 covers 14 residues. CDR3 DNA: TGTGCCAGCGGTGATGACGGACAGGGATATGAACAGTACTTC. Amino acids: CASGDDGQGYEQYF.

This clonotype is medium-sized by share. The chain couples TRBV30 to TRBJ1-2, with D possibly TRBD1 on 6 matching bases. V lost 2 bases and J lost 10, with 20 bases in between. The CDR3 is made up of 14 amino acids. CDR1 is GTSNPN and CDR2 is SVGIG in the germline V gene (reference sequence). CDR3 sequence (DNA): TGTGCCTGGAGTCTACCAGGGGTAAACTCCGACTACACCTTC. This gives the protein CAWSLPGVNSDYTF.

There are a few counts of this clonotype. The V gene is TRBV10-3, the J gene TRBJ2-5, with D hard to call. V was shortened by 0 bases and J by 5 bases, with 7 bases between the two germline ends. From germline, CDR1 is ENHRY and CDR2 SYGVKD. The CDR3 is 13 amino acids. For the CDR3, the DNA is TGTGCCATCAGTGAGTCGACTTTGGAGACCCAGTACTTC. Translating it yields CAISESTLETQYF.

The sample holds a few counts of this clonotype. The rearrangement links TRBV19 to TRBJ2-5, with TRBD2 matching 14 bases. The germline V gene has CDR1 LNHDA and CDR2 SQIVND (reference sequence). The V gene end was trimmed by 3 bases and the J gene end by 5 bases; junction bases not matched to a gene: 11. The CDR3 extends over 18 amino acids. CDR3 DNA sequence: TGTGCCAGTAGTATCCGTCCCGGACTAGCGGGAGGATCGGAGACCCAGTACTTC. This gives the protein CASSIRPGLAGGSETQYF.

Many counts were recorded for this clonotype. The chain recombines TRBV12-3 or TRBV12-4 with TRBJ1-2; tentatively, D is TRBD1 (6 bases). The V end was cut by 5 bases, the J end by 0 bases, with 13 bases between. The CDR3 runs 15 residues. The CDR3 nucleotides are TGTGCCAGCAGTCGAGACAGGAGAGCTAACTATGGCTACACCTTC. Residues: CASSRDRRANYGYTF.

This clonotype was counted between two and nine times. The chain carries TRBV20-1 and TRBJ1-5; the match to TRBD1 covers 7 bases. The germline CDR1 and CDR2 sequences are DFQATT and SNEGSKA (reference sequence). There are 15 residues in the CDR3. Losses at the gene ends were 6 bases for V and 2 bases for J; bases not matched to a gene: 10. This CDR3 reads CSADTGARGNQPQHF. CDR3 DNA: TGCAGTGCCGATACAGGGGCGCGGGGCAATCAGCCCCAGCATTTT.

This clonotype was counted only a few times. The V call is TRBV15, the J call TRBJ1-1; D not resolved. The CDR3 sequence is 12 residues long. Deletions cut 3 bases from V and 10 bases from J, with 12 bases between. CDR1 and CDR2 (germline): LNHNV, YYDKDF (reference sequence). The CDR3 DNA is TGTGCCACCAGCAGGCCAGCAACCCGAGCTTTCTTT. Residues: CATSRPATRAFF.

In its sample, this clonotype was seen many times. The chain combines TRBV11-3 with TRBJ2-1, with D unresolved. V lost 5 bases and J 13 bases, leaving 15 bases between the germline ends. CDR3 length equals 12 residues. Germline CDR1 reads SGHNT; CDR2 reads YENEEA. CDR3: CASSAAGDPQFF. The CDR3 nucleotides are TGTGCCAGCAGCGCCGCAGGAGATCCCCAGTTCTTC. Drawing the rest from reference TRBV11-3 and TRBJ2-1, the complete variable domain is EAGVVQSPRYKIIEKKQPVAFWCNPISGHNTLYWYLQNLGQGPELLIRYENEEAVDDSQLPKDRFSAERLKGVDSTLKIQPAELGDSAVYLCASSAAGDPQFFGPGTRLTVL.

V gene TRBV7-9 combines with J gene TRBJ2-4, with 8 nucleotides matching TRBD1. Germline V gene data show CDR1 as SEHNR and CDR2 as FQNEAQ (reference sequence). With V trimmed by 5 bases and J by 0 bases, 6 bases remained unmatched. The CDR3 contains 16 residues. The CDR3 nucleotides are TGTGCCAGCAGCACCGGACAGGGATTAGCCAAAAACATTCAGTACTTC. Residues: CASSTGQGLAKNIQYF.

This clonotype occurred a few times. An end of the junction differs from the germline gene, which may be a read error. This chain links TRBV6-6 with TRBJ1-4; perhaps TRBD1 as D (6 bases). The germline CDR1 and CDR2 sequences are MNHNY and SVGAGI (reference sequence). This CDR3 region has 14 residues. The CDR3 spells CASGDGDINERLFF. In nucleotides, the CDR3 is TGTGCCAGCGGTGATGGGGACATCAACGAAAGATTATTTTTC.

This clonotype was observed many times. This chain joins TRBV7-3 and TRBJ2-3; 7 bases align to TRBD2. The CDR3 loop spans 15 amino acids. V was clipped by 5 bases and J by 6 bases; unmatched bases: 11. Germline V gives CDR1 SGHTA, CDR2 FQGTGA. CDR3 bases: TGTGCCAGCAGCCGACGGGCGGGAGAGCTTGATACGCAGTATTTT. Amino acids: CASSRRAGELDTQYF.

In its sample, this clonotype was seen many times. This chain joins TRBV6-5 and TRBJ2-7; 7 nucleotides agree with TRBD1. This CDR3 spans 14 amino acids. Trimming cost V 5 bases and J 10 bases; bases outside gene matches: 14. Germline-derived CDR1 and CDR2 are MNHEY and SVGAGI. The CDR3 region is CASSDVRGPYEQYF. The DNA for the CDR3 is TGTGCCAGCAGTGATGTGAGGGGGCCCTATGAACAGTACTTC.

This clonotype has ten or more counts. A read error may produce the germline difference seen at one junction end. This chain connects TRBV6-1 to TRBJ1-6, with D possibly being TRBD1 (5 bases). The CDR3 sequence is 14 residues long. Germline loops: CDR1 MNHNS, CDR2 SASEGT. The CDR3 reads CASSESGWNSPLYF. The CDR3 bases are TGTGCCAGCAGTGAGTCAGGGTGGAATTCGCCCCTCTACTTT.

The chain employs TRBV12-3 or TRBV12-4 and TRBJ1-2; D remains ambiguous. This CDR3 region has 13 residues. Trimming removed 6 bases at V and 4 bases at J, with 12 bases between. The CDR3 loop reads CASSSRVAYGYTF. The DNA for the CDR3 is TGTGCCAGCAGCTCACGGGTGGCCTATGGCTACACCTTC.

This clonotype was detected many times. The rearrangement uses TRBV11-2 and TRBJ1-6, with D tentatively TRBD1 (5 bases). Looked up from germline, CDR1 is SGHAT and CDR2 is FQNNGV. This CDR3 contains 14 residues. V dropped 6 bases and J dropped 10 bases, with 16 bases sitting between them. The CDR3 DNA is TGTGCCAGCAGTGCCCGTACAAGGGGATCACCCCTCCACTTT. Encoded protein: CASSARTRGSPLHF.

At least ten counts were recorded for this clonotype. This rearrangement joins TRBV29-1 to TRBJ2-1, with TRBD2 matching over 10 bases. J was trimmed by 8 bases and V by 5 bases; bases with no gene match: 6. Germline values: CDR1 SQVTM, CDR2 ANQGSEA. CDR3 length: 13 amino acids. The CDR3 region has the DNA TGCAGCGTTCGTCTAGCGGGAGTATATGAGCAGTTCTTC. It yields the protein CSVRLAGVYEQFF.

This clonotype has just a few counts. The chain uses TRBV7-9 and TRBJ2-2, with D perhaps TRBD1 (6 bases). V dropped 5 bases and J dropped 2 bases, with 18 bases sitting between them. CDR3 length: 17 residues. CDR1 SEHNR and CDR2 FQNEAQ come from the germline V gene (reference sequence). The CDR3, as DNA: TGTGCCAGCAGCGAACATTCTCGGACAGTTAACACCGGGGAGCTGTTTTTT. Translating it yields CASSEHSRTVNTGELFF.

This clonotype was seen many times. The chain is built from TRBV11-2 and TRBJ2-1; 11 bases map to TRBD2. Trimming took 4 bases from V and 4 from J; bases not matched to a gene: 6. This CDR3 region has 16 residues. CDR1 and CDR2 (germline): SGHAT, FQNNGV. CDR3 sequence reads: CASSSRLAGTYNEQFF. In DNA form, the CDR3 reads TGTGCCAGCAGCTCGAGACTAGCGGGGACGTACAATGAGCAGTTCTTC. The full variable domain, with the rest looked up from reference TRBV11-2 and TRBJ2-1, is EAGVAQSPRYKIIEKRQSVAFWCNPISGHATLYWYQQILGQGPKLLIQFQNNGVVDDSQLPKDRFSAERLKGVDSTLKIQPAKLEDSAVYLCASSSRLAGTYNEQFFGPGTRLTVL.

Details on this clonotype: The junction shows a germline mismatch at one end, possibly a read error. The V gene is TRBV29-1, the J gene TRBJ1-2, with D possibly matching TRBD1 (6 bases). This CDR3 is built from 13 residues. Germline lookup yields CDR1 SQVTM and CDR2 ANQGSEA. The CDR3 loop is CGARGHTNSDYTF. The CDR3 DNA sequence: TGTGGTGCTAGGGGACATACAAACTCCGACTACACCTTC. The full variable domain, in which reference TRBV29-1 and TRBJ1-2 provide the parts outside the CDR3, is SAVISQKPSRDICQRGTSLTIQCQVDSQVTMMFWYRQQPGQSLTLIATANQGSEATYESGFVIDKFPISRPNLTFSTLTVSNMSPEDSSIYLCGARGHTNSDYTFGSGTRLTVV.

The chain employs TRBV5-1 and TRBJ2-7; unclear D gene. Germline V gives CDR1 SGHRS, CDR2 YFSETQ. The CDR3 totals 13 residues. Trimming removed 0 bases at V and 1 base at J, with 5 bases between. CDR3 in DNA: TGCGCCAGCAGCTTGGAACAGTCCTACGAGCAGTACTTC. It encodes CASSLEQSYEQYF.

The rearrangement joins TRBV28 to TRBJ2-7, with D tentatively TRBD2 (7 bases). V lost 10 bases to trimming and J lost 2 bases, with 18 bases between them. This CDR3 has 14 amino acids. Per germline, CDR1 MDHEN and CDR2 SYDVKM. The CDR3 spells CATWTARGAYEQYF. The CDR3, as DNA: TGTGCCACTTGGACAGCTCGGGGGGCCTACGAGCAGTACTTC. The full variable domain, in which reference TRBV28 and TRBJ2-7 provide the parts outside the CDR3, is DVKVTQSSRYLVKRTGEKVFLECVQDMDHENMFWYRQDPGLGLRLIYFSYDVKMKEKGDIPEGYSVSREKKERFSLILESASTNQTSMYLCATWTARGAYEQYFGPGTRLTVT.

This clonotype was seen many times. V and J are TRBV24-1 and TRBJ2-3; unclear D gene. Trimming left V 1 base short and J 4 bases short, with 11 bases between. The CDR3 consists of 15 residues. Looked up from germline, CDR1 is KGHDR and CDR2 is SFDVKD. The CDR3 DNA follows: TGTGCCACCAGTGATTTTCCGGCAGGCCCAGATACGCAGTATTTT. Amino acid sequence: CATSDFPAGPDTQYF.

Many counts were recorded for this clonotype. V and J are TRBV19 and TRBJ2-5; 13 positions match TRBD2. The CDR3 runs 17 residues. Germline values: CDR1 LNHDA, CDR2 SQIVND (reference sequence). J was trimmed by 5 bases and V by 4 bases; bases with no gene match: 10. DNA of the CDR3: TGTGCCAGTAGTAGGACTAGCGGGGGACCCCGTACGGAGACCCAGTACTTC. It specifies CASSRTSGGPRTETQYF. The variable domain in full, completed from reference TRBV19 and TRBJ2-5, reads DGGITQSPKYLFRKEGQNVTLSCEQNLNHDAMYWYRQDPGQGLRLIYYSQIVNDFQKGDIAEGYSVSREKKESFPLTVTSAQKNPTAFYLCASSRTSGGPRTETQYFGPGTRLLVL.

This clonotype came up many times. The chain joins TRBV20-1 to TRBJ2-3; D is unclear. V dropped 3 bases and J dropped 2 bases, with 15 bases sitting between them. Germline CDR1 is DFQATT and CDR2 is SNEGSKA (reference sequence). The CDR3 covers 15 residues. Here the CDR3 DNA reads TGCAGTGCTAGGTCGACTGGTGCCCTCACAGATACGCAGTATTTT. Protein: CSARSTGALTDTQYF.

This clonotype was seen repeatedly, ten times or more. The chain is built from TRBV11-1 and TRBJ1-6, with 7 nucleotides matching TRBD1. This CDR3 comprises 14 residues. CDR1 and CDR2 from the germline V gene are SGHAT and FQDESV (reference sequence). With V trimmed by 3 bases and J by 6 bases, 2 bases remained unmatched. This CDR3 is CASSLYRGNSPLHF. The CDR3, as DNA: TGTGCCAGCAGCTTGTACAGGGGTAATTCACCCCTCCACTTT.

A few counts support this clonotype. At one of its ends the junction is not consistent with the germline gene, which may arise from a read error. The chain employs TRBV12-3 or TRBV12-4 and TRBJ2-1; a possible D gene is TRBD1 (6 bases). The CDR3 sequence is 15 residues long. The CDR3 sequence is CASSFGQYNYAEQFF. CDR3 nucleotides: TGTGCAAGCAGCTTCGGACAGTATAACTATGCTGAGCAGTTCTTC.